This T cell receptor (beta chain) was recovered during a study of blood T cell repertoires in COVID-19. Germline CDR1 is SGHDT and CDR2 is YYEEEE. V was pared by 3 bases and J by 3 bases, with 9 bases between. The CDR3 sequence is 13 residues long. This table comes from immunoSEQ multiplex PCR, and its TCRdb copy is limited to in-frame clones, with some not included. The table lists 150,000 to 200,000 clones, 60% to 80% of them singletons. Sequenced input: peripheral blood. The gene calls are TRBV5-6 and TRBJ1-1; no clear D. The sequence derives from a woman aged 70-85 years with acute or convalescent COVID-19. The CDR3 bases are TGTGCCAGCAGCTCAATAAGAGACACTGAAGCTTTCTTT. Translation gives CASSSIRDTEAFF.